Presented here are 2 T cell receptor beta chains from one specimen sequenced in a study of sequential checkpoint blockade in melanoma. Sample treatment: randomized to nivolumab then ipilimumab (arm A) or the reverse (arm B). The method was immunoSEQ multiplex PCR; TCRdb's version includes in-frame clones alone and lacks a portion of them. The data show about 12,000 clones, with 82% seen just once and approximately 7.8% held by the top ten. The source material was CD8+ T cells sorted from blood (inferred from file names), sampled from a patient given nivolumab and ipilimumab in sequence. The receptors here all came from a human donor with melanoma.

This clone was observed a few times. The chain has TRBV28 and TRBJ2-5; 9 nucleotides agree with TRBD1. V dropped 1 base and J dropped 11; count of bases not matched to a gene: 11. This CDR3 contains 15 residues. The germline V gene has CDR1 MDHEN and CDR2 SYDVKM. Here the CDR3 DNA reads TGTGCCAGCAGTTTATCGGACAGGGGTTTAGGGGAGCAGTACTTC. This sequence encodes CASSLSDRGLGEQYF.

The chain uses TRBV4-1 and TRBJ2-1, with TRBD1 matching over 8 bases. Losses at the gene ends were 5 bases for V and 2 bases for J; bases not matched to a gene: 8. The CDR3 runs to 16 residues. Looked up from germline, CDR1 is MGHRA and CDR2 is YSYEKL. CDR3 in DNA: TGCGCCAGCAGCGAAGTCCCGGGACAGGCCTACAATGAGCAGTTCTTC. Its translation: CASSEVPGQAYNEQFF.